A selection of T cell receptor beta chains follows, all from one sample in a study of blood T cell repertoires in COVID-19. TCRdb keeps only in-frame clones here, not all; method: immunoSEQ multiplex PCR. This table has 200,000 to 300,000 clones, around nine tenths appearing once. Source material: peripheral blood. These receptors were collected from a man in his forties or fifties who had recovered from COVID-19. CDR3s include the opening cysteine and the closing phenylalanine or tryptophan. A D gene is named only where the DNA matches it firmly. Clone size is given for some rows only: seen once, a few or many times, or a class if the clone is expanded.

>NA|TRBV7-9|TRBJ1-6|NA
CASSSTGGYNSPLHF
TGTGCCAGCAGCTCGACCGGGGGCTATAATTCACCCCTCCACTTT
>NA|TRBV28|TRBJ1-6|NA
CASSLFVGGENSPLHF
TGTGCCAGCAGTTTATTCGTAGGGGGGGAAAATTCACCCCTCCACTTT
>TRBD1|TRBV10-2|TRBJ1-3|once
CASRPGQGFGNTIYF
TGCGCCAGCAGACCCGGACAGGGGTTTGGAAACACCATATATTTT
>NA|TRBV7-9|TRBJ2-7|NA
CASSLALGIWHEQYF
TGTGCCAGCAGCTTAGCGCTCGGGATTTGGCACGAGCAGTACTTC
>TRBD1|TRBV6-5|TRBJ2-7|once
CASSYSWTGASPRYF
TGTGCCAGCAGTTACTCGTGGACAGGGGCCTCCCCGCGGTACTTC
>TRBD1|TRBV5-1|TRBJ2-7|once
CASMGQGNEQYF
TGCGCCAGCATGGGACAGGGTAACGAGCAGTACTTC
>NA|TRBV19|TRBJ2-1|NA
CASIPGRGGNNEQFF
TGTGCCAGTATCCCAGGGCGGGGTGGGAACAATGAGCAGTTCTTC
>TRBD2|TRBV10-3|TRBJ2-3|NA
CAIRAGSTDTQYF
TGTGCCATCAGAGCGGGGTCTACAGATACGCAGTATTTT
>TRBD1|TRBV7-8|TRBJ1-3|NA
CASSSARTGTGNTIYF
TGTGCCAGCAGCTCGGCGAGGACAGGGACTGGAAACACCATATATTTT
>NA|TRBV19|TRBJ1-2|NA
CASRVRGTHGYTF
TGTGCCAGTAGGGTAAGGGGGACCCATGGCTACACCTTC
>NA|TRBV18|TRBJ2-1|NA
CASSINGVLSGNEQFF
TGTGCCAGCTCAATTAATGGAGTGTTGTCGGGTAATGAGCAGTTCTTC
>TRBD2|TRBV24-1|TRBJ2-3|NA
CATSDLGASGVETQYF
TGTGCCACCAGTGATTTAGGGGCTAGCGGTGTTGAGACGCAGTATTTT
>TRBD1|TRBV5-8|TRBJ1-2|NA
CASSAWGTALSGYTF
TGTGCCAGCAGCGCCTGGGGGACAGCTCTATCCGGCTACACCTTC
>TRBD1|TRBV29-1|TRBJ1-1|few
CSVSGGRGRLSQNTEAFF
TGCAGCGTCTCCGGGGGCAGGGGGCGCTTAAGTCAGAACACTGAAGCTTTCTTT
>TRBD2|TRBV2|TRBJ2-1|NA
CASSGGASYNEQFF
TGTGCCAGCAGCGGGGGGGCATCCTACAATGAGCAGTTCTTC
>NA|TRBV11-2|TRBJ2-7|NA
CASSLESLYEQYF
TGTGCCAGCAGCTTAGAGTCCCTCTACGAGCAGTACTTC
>TRBD1|TRBV19|TRBJ2-2|NA
CASTTEVGQGNTGELFF
TGTGCCAGTACCACCGAAGTTGGACAGGGGAACACCGGGGAGCTGTTTTTT
>TRBD2|TRBV7-2|TRBJ2-7|NA
CASSSLAGDRGLIYEQYF
TGTGCCAGCAGCTCGCTAGCGGGAGACCGAGGGCTAATCTACGAGCAGTACTTC
>NA|TRBV24-1|TRBJ1-2|NA
CATSEGSGGDGYTF
TGTGCCACCAGTGAAGGCAGCGGCGGGGATGGCTACACCTTC
>NA|TRBV6-5|TRBJ1-2|NA
CASSYSRPSGGNGYTF
TGTGCCAGCAGTTATTCTCGTCCGAGCGGGGGTAATGGCTACACCTTC
>NA|TRBV2|TRBJ2-1|NA
CASEGNEQFF
TGTGCCAGCGAGGGCAATGAGCAGTTCTTC
>NA|TRBV6-4|TRBJ2-5|NA
CATERVSQETQYF
TGTGCCACCGAGCGGGTCAGCCAAGAGACCCAGTACTTC
>NA|TRBV2|TRBJ2-3|NA
CASRPSASTDTQYF
TGTGCCAGCAGACCTAGCGCTAGCACAGATACGCAGTATTTT
>NA|TRBV7-2|TRBJ2-1|NA
CASSLGPQYNEQFF
TGTGCCAGCAGCTTGGGCCCCCAATACAATGAGCAGTTCTTC
>TRBD1|TRBV7-2|TRBJ2-3|once
CASSLRGTGADTQYF
TGTGCCAGCAGCTTAAGGGGGACAGGGGCAGATACGCAGTATTTT
>TRBD2|TRBV4-3|TRBJ2-1|NA
CASSPTSGGWREQFF
TGCGCCAGCAGCCCCACTAGCGGGGGATGGCGAGAGCAGTTCTTC
>NA|TRBV28|TRBJ2-1|NA
CASRYGYAGEQFF
TGTGCCAGCAGATACGGGTATGCTGGTGAGCAGTTCTTC
>TRBD2|TRBV6-5|TRBJ2-5|NA
CASSYFSGVGRETQYF
TGTGCCAGCAGTTACTTCAGCGGGGTGGGTCGTGAGACCCAGTACTTC
>NA|TRBV7-5|TRBJ2-2|NA
CARRSRLPTGELFF
TGTGCCAGAAGGTCGCGACTTCCGACCGGGGAGCTGTTTTTT
>TRBD2|TRBV7-2|TRBJ2-1|NA
CASRTGTSGRNEQFF
TGTGCCAGCAGAACCGGGACTAGCGGGAGAAATGAGCAGTTCTTC
>TRBD2|TRBV5-4|TRBJ2-7|NA
CASSQIGASGDYEQYF
TGTGCCAGCAGCCAGATAGGGGCTAGCGGCGACTACGAGCAGTACTTC
>TRBD1|TRBV19|TRBJ2-3|NA
CASSWGQGSDTQYF
TGTGCCAGTAGCTGGGGACAGGGGTCAGATACGCAGTATTTT
>NA|TRBV20-1|TRBJ1-2|once
CSAREGGGYTF
TGCAGTGCTAGAGAAGGGGGTGGCTACACCTTC
>NA|TRBV19|TRBJ2-3|NA
CASGSRDTSTDTQYF
TGTGCCAGCGGCTCTAGAGATACTAGCACAGATACGCAGTATTTT
>TRBD1|TRBV5-6|TRBJ1-1|NA
CASSLLIGRGMNTEAFF
TGTGCCAGCAGCTTGCTAATTGGCAGGGGGATGAACACTGAAGCTTTCTTT
>TRBD1|TRBV14|TRBJ1-1|many
CASQSLPTGGNTEAFF
TGTGCCAGCCAATCTTTACCAACAGGGGGAAACACTGAAGCTTTCTTT
>TRBD2|TRBV27|TRBJ2-7|NA
CASSLLGLAAPGRHEQYF
TGTGCCAGCAGTTTATTGGGACTAGCGGCCCCAGGGAGACACGAGCAGTACTTC
>NA|TRBV5-1|TRBJ1-2|NA
CASSLRIGGYDNYGYTF
TGCGCCAGCAGCTTGAGGATAGGAGGTTACGATAACTATGGCTACACCTTC
>TRBD2|TRBV5-1|TRBJ2-7|once
CASSPVAGGRYEQYF
TGCGCCAGCAGCCCCGTAGCGGGGGGCAGGTACGAGCAGTACTTC
>NA|TRBV5-1|TRBJ1-4|NA
CASSGRSADNEKLFF
TGCGCCAGCAGCGGAAGGAGCGCGGATAATGAAAAACTGTTTTTT
>NA|TRBV21-1|TRBJ2-1|NA
CASSKERLAGVCNEQFF
TGTGCCAGCAGCAAAGAGCGGCTAGCGGGTGTTTGTAATGAGCAGTTCTTC
>NA|TRBV11-2|TRBJ1-1|NA
CASSFGVGTEAFF
TGTGCCAGCAGCTTCGGGGTGGGCACTGAAGCTTTCTTT